The 15 T cell receptor beta chains below all came from one sample that was sequenced in a study of cytomegalovirus exposure and HLA in healthy donors. The PCR ran on 60 Vbeta and 13 Jbeta primers. Method: immunoSEQ multiplex PCR; TCRdb's copy keeps in-frame clones and lacks some. The table lists under 200,000 clones, 78% of them singletons. Sequenced input: PBMCs. These receptors were collected from a woman between 40 and 55 years old in good health and CMV-seronegative.

The chain couples TRBV5-4 to TRBJ2-5; TRBD1 matches at 10 bases. The CDR3 loop spans 14 amino acids. Germline-derived CDR1 and CDR2 are SGHNT and YYREEE (reference sequence). The trim removed 4 bases at V and 5 bases at J, leaving 5 bases unmatched. This CDR3 is CASSRGTGAETQYF. CDR3 bases: TGTGCCAGCAGCAGAGGGACAGGGGCTGAGACCCAGTACTTC.

V usage is TRBV6-6 and J usage is TRBJ1-2, with a possible D match to TRBD1 (5 bases). The CDR3 runs 15 residues. CDR1 is MNHNY, CDR2 SVGAGI, per germline (reference sequence). V was trimmed by 5 bases and J by 0 bases, leaving 13 bases between them. CDR3 residues: CASSAGTATNYGYTF. The CDR3 DNA sequence: TGTGCCAGCAGTGCTGGGACTGCTACTAACTATGGCTACACCTTC.

The rearrangement joins TRBV2 to TRBJ2-1; perhaps TRBD2 as D (6 bases). V lost 7 bases and J lost 5, with 15 bases in between. The CDR3 extends over 14 amino acids. Germline V lookup: CDR1 SNHLY, CDR2 FYNNEI. The CDR3, as DNA: TGTGCCAGCACTGGACTAAAATCCCACAATGAGCAGTTCTTC. This translates into CASTGLKSHNEQFF.

The rearrangement links TRBV28 to TRBJ2-7; TRBD2 agrees at 11 bases. J was trimmed by 2 bases and V by 3 bases; bases with no gene match: 6. The CDR3 has 16 amino acids. Germline values: CDR1 MDHEN, CDR2 SYDVKM. CDR3 loop: CASSFGRLAGPYEQYF. The CDR3, as DNA: TGTGCCAGCAGTTTCGGTAGACTAGCGGGGCCCTACGAGCAGTACTTC.

J is TRBJ1-1 and V is TRBV5-1; D might be TRBD1 (5 bases). V gave up 0 bases and J gave up 4 bases, with 16 bases separating them. The CDR3 extends over 16 amino acids. Per germline, CDR1 SGHRS and CDR2 YFSETQ. CDR3: CASSLEAGNTGTEAFF. DNA of the CDR3: TGCGCCAGCAGCTTGGAGGCAGGGAATACGGGCACTGAAGCTTTCTTT. The variable domain in full, with the rest retrieved from reference TRBV5-1 and TRBJ1-1, is KAGVTQTPRYLIKTRGQQVTLSCSPISGHRSVSWYQQTPGQGLQFLFEYFSETQRNKGNFPGRFSGRQFSNSRSEMNVSTLELGDSALYLCASSLEAGNTGTEAFFGQGTRLTVV.

The chain recombines TRBV5-1 with TRBJ2-5, with TRBD2 identical over 8 bases. Losses at the gene ends were 4 bases for V and 3 bases for J; bases not matched to a gene: 14. In germline, CDR1 is SGHRS, CDR2 YFSETQ. The CDR3 runs to 17 residues. CDR3 DNA: TGCGCCAGCAGCCCGGCACTTAGCGGGGCACGGGAAGAGACCCAGTACTTC. This codes for CASSPALSGAREETQYF.

The gene calls are TRBV6-6 and TRBJ2-3, with TRBD2 matching 8 bases. V dropped 5 bases and J dropped 6; count of bases not matched to a gene: 4. The germline V gene encodes CDR1 MNHNY and CDR2 SVGAGI (reference sequence). The length of the CDR3 is 13 residues. The CDR3 loop is CASSRAGADTQYF. CDR3 DNA sequence: TGTGCCAGCAGTCGAGCGGGGGCCGATACGCAGTATTTT.

CDR3 coding DNA: TGTGCCAGCAGCTTAACGGCGGGGGATCAAGAGACCCAGTACTTC. Translating gives CASSLTAGDQETQYF. This rearrangement joins TRBV7-3 to TRBJ2-5; 7 bases agree with TRBD2. Germline trimming cut 0 bases from V and 2 bases from J; bases unmatched to any gene: 3. CDR1 and CDR2 (germline): SGHTA, FQGTGA. The CDR3 loop spans 15 amino acids. The variable domain in full, completed from reference TRBV7-3 and TRBJ2-5, reads GAGVSQTPSNKVTEKGKYVELRCDPISGHTALYWYRQSLGQGPEFLIYFQGTGAADDSGLPNDRFFAVRPEGSVSTLKIQRTERGDSAVYLCASSLTAGDQETQYFGPGTRLLVL.

This chain links TRBV18 with TRBJ1-2; D may be TRBD1 (5 bases). Trimming removed 1 base from V and 1 base from J, with 10 bases in between. CDR1 and CDR2 (germline): KGHSH, LQKENI. This CDR3 has 15 residues. Here the CDR3 reads CASSPRGQVNYGYTF. CDR3 sequence (DNA): TGTGCCAGCTCACCACGAGGACAAGTTAACTATGGCTACACCTTC.

This clone has a handful of counts. This sequence joins TRBV6-1 and TRBJ2-3, with TRBD2 matching 7 bases. Germline lookup yields CDR1 MNHNS and CDR2 SASEGT. This CDR3 is built from 15 residues. V gave up 6 bases and J gave up 1 base; unmatched junction bases: 7. Written as DNA, the CDR3 is TGTGCCAGCAGAATTTGGGGAGGGGGCACAGATACGCAGTATTTT. It is translated as CASRIWGGGTDTQYF.

This clone was detected only a few times. The CDR3 region is CASSKDRGEQFF. The CDR3 DNA reads as TGTGCCAGCAGCAAGGACAGGGGAGAGCAGTTCTTC. The rearrangement uses TRBV27 and TRBJ2-1; the match to TRBD1 covers 9 bases. Trimming cost V 6 bases and J 10 bases; bases outside gene matches: 4. Per the germline V gene, CDR1 is MNHEY and CDR2 is SMNVEV (reference sequence). The CDR3 spans 12 residues.

The CDR3 region is CASSPVGSSGGNEQFF. The CDR3 bases are TGTGCCAGCAGCCCCGTCGGCTCTAGCGGGGGCAATGAGCAGTTCTTC. The chain employs TRBV28 and TRBJ2-1; 10 bases match TRBD2. CDR3 length equals 16 residues. Germline V gives CDR1 MDHEN, CDR2 SYDVKM. The trim removed 6 bases at V and 6 bases at J, leaving 11 bases unmatched.

This clone was seen more than once but under ten times. The chain uses TRBV5-4 and TRBJ1-4; 8 bases fit TRBD1. Per the germline V gene, CDR1 is SGHNT and CDR2 is YYREEE (reference sequence). The CDR3 is made up of 13 amino acids. Trimming cost V 0 bases and J 12 bases; bases outside gene matches: 4. CDR3 residues: CASSLGDRGQLFF. DNA of the CDR3: TGTGCCAGCAGCTTGGGAGACAGGGGACAACTGTTTTTT.

This chain connects TRBV29-1 to TRBJ2-5; 7 bases are a match to TRBD2. The CDR3 totals 14 residues. The J segment lost 4 bases and the V segment lost 8 bases, leaving 13 bases of the junction unmatched. Per the germline V gene, CDR1 is SQVTM and CDR2 is ANQGSEA. DNA of the CDR3: TGCAGCTCAAAAAGGGGAGGGCATGGAGAGACCCAGTACTTC. Translated: CSSKRGGHGETQYF.

The J gene is TRBJ1-2, the V gene TRBV28; weak D call: TRBD1 (5 bases). CDR3 length: 16 amino acids. The germline V gene has CDR1 MDHEN and CDR2 SYDVKM. Between the trimmed V and J ends, which lost 7 bases and 3 bases, there was a span of 21 bases. The CDR3 is CASTPGGGGFDYGYTF. The DNA of the CDR3 is TGTGCCAGCACCCCGGGGGGGGGAGGATTTGACTATGGCTACACCTTC.